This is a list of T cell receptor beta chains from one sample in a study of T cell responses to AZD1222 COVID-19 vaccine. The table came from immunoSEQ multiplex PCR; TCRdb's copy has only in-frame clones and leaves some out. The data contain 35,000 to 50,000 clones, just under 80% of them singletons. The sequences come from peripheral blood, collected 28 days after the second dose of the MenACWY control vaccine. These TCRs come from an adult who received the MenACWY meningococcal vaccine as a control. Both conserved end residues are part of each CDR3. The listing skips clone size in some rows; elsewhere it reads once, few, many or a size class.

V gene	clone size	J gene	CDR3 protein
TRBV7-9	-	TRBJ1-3	CASSPKGVLGNTIYF
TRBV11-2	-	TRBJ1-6	CASSSIRDRGHSPLHF
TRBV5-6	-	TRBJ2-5	CASSLGLQETQYF
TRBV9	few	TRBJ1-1	CASSPLSGSFGKNTEAFF
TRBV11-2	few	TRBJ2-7	CASSSPRFSPYEQYF
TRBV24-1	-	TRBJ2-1	CATSDPEAGGLDEQFF
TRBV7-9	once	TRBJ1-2	CASSLDRQGVTF
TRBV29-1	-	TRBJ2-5	CSVAIRVLETQYF
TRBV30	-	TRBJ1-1	CASSMNTEAFF
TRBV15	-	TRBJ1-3	CATSRDWGEAGNTIYF
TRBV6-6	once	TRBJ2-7	CASSLSHRALVQYEQYF
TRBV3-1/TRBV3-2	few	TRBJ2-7	CASSPAGNSYEQYF
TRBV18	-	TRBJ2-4	CATAALGRQNIQYF
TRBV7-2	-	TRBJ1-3	CASSFNSGNTIYF
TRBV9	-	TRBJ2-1	CASSSGLNEKEQFF
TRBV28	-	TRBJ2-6	CASSFSGGTGANVLTF
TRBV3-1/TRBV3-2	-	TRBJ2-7	CASSPRLTHSDEQYF
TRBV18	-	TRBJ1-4	CASSLRADRVNEKLFF
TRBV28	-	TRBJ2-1	CASGRRGSYNEQFF
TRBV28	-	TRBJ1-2	CASSLRNYGYTF
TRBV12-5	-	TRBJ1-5	CASGGQGGNQPQHF
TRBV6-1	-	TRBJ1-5	CASSEAWGNQPQHF
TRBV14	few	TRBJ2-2	CASRLGGTGELFF
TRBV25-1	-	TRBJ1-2	CASKGDTGSYGYTF
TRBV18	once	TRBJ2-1	CASSPGLAGGPGSNEQFF
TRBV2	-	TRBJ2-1	CASSELYEQFF